The rows below give T cell receptor beta chains drawn from one sample of a study of T cell repertoires in cytomegalovirus infection. TCRdb reanalysed the reads using MiXCR and keeps one entry per CDR3 protein. The repertoire holds approximately 700,000 distinct CDR3 sequences, with 35% as singletons. The source material was PBMCs. The receptors here all came from a human donor in good health (CMV status not recorded). Some clones in this sample may be carry-over from other donors' samples. CDR3s include the opening cysteine and the closing phenylalanine or tryptophan. A D gene is named only where the DNA matches it firmly. Rows give clone size only sometimes, using once, few, many, or a class for an expanded clone.

V gene	clone size	D gene	J gene	CDR3 protein	CDR3 DNA
TRBV27	few	TRBD1	TRBJ1-1	CASRKDRATTEAFF	TGTGCCAGCAGAAAGGACAGGGCGACCACTGAAGCTTTCTTT
TRBV28	-	-	TRBJ1-4	CASYRAGKNNEKLFF	TGTGCGAGCTACCGGGCAGGGAAAAATAATGAAAAACTGTTTTTT
TRBV12-3/TRBV12-4	-	-	TRBJ1-2	CASSQTSHYGYTF	TGTGCCAGCAGTCAGACCTCGCACTATGGCTACACCTTC
TRBV4-1	few	TRBD2	TRBJ2-7	CASSYGPAGEQYF	TGCGCCAGCAGCTATGGTCCAGCGGGGGAGCAGTACTTC
TRBV5-5	-	-	TRBJ2-7	CASSFNSEQYF	TGTGCCAGCAGCTTTAACAGCGAGCAGTACTTC
TRBV12-3/TRBV12-4	few	TRBD1	TRBJ2-6	CASSGGQGGSGANVLTF	TGTGCCAGCAGTGGGGGACAGGGGGGCTCTGGGGCCAACGTCCTGACTTTC
TRBV6-2/TRBV6-3	-	TRBD2	TRBJ2-7	CASRQPGLAVEQYF	TGTGCCAGCCGTCAGCCGGGACTAGCGGTCGAGCAGTACTTC
TRBV9	-	TRBD1	TRBJ1-3	CASSVVAGGLSGNTIYF	TGTGCCAGCAGCGTAGTGGCAGGGGGACTATCTGGAAACACCATATATTTT
TRBV5-1	-	-	TRBJ2-3	CASSLMSLPGDTQYF	TGCGCCAGCAGCTTGATGAGCTTGCCGGGAGATACGCAGTATTTT
TRBV6-5	few	-	TRBJ1-4	CASSYSIPINEKLFF	TGTGCCAGCAGTTACTCGATCCCGATTAATGAAAAACTGTTTTTT
TRBV6-2/TRBV6-3	once	TRBD1	TRBJ1-5	CASSSYRGPQPQHF	TGTGCCAGCAGTTCATACAGGGGGCCTCAGCCCCAGCATTTT
TRBV29-1	-	-	TRBJ2-4	CSVQTALAKNIQYF	TGCAGCGTCCAAACAGCCTTAGCCAAAAACATTCAGTACTTC
TRBV7-8	many	TRBD1	TRBJ2-2	CASSQDRDTGELFF	TGTGCCAGCAGTCAAGACAGGGACACCGGGGAGCTGTTTTTT
TRBV12-3/TRBV12-4	-	TRBD2	TRBJ2-1	CASGSGRRDEQFF	TGTGCCAGCGGTAGCGGGAGGCGAGATGAGCAGTTCTTC
TRBV7-2	-	TRBD1	TRBJ1-2	CASSLFAGQGDYGYTF	TGTGCCAGCAGCCTTTTCGCCGGACAGGGTGACTATGGCTACACCTTC
TRBV18	-	-	TRBJ1-2	CASSPIQRKQGTGGYTF	TGTGCCAGCTCACCTATTCAGCGCAAACAGGGAACGGGGGGCTACACCTTC
TRBV11-3	-	-	TRBJ2-1	CASSPSRGAVSYNEQFF	TGTGCCAGCAGCCCGTCACGGGGGGCGGTATCCTACAATGAGCAGTTCTTC
TRBV7-6	few	-	TRBJ2-1	CASSLKAPGEQFF	TGTGCCAGCAGCTTAAAGGCACCAGGGGAGCAGTTCTTC
TRBV10-3	-	-	TRBJ1-1	CAISGLFGGGGNTEAFF	TGTGCCATCAGTGGTTTATTTGGAGGGGGAGGAAACACTGAAGCTTTCTTT
TRBV6-6	-	TRBD1	TRBJ1-5	CASSRDRGMLQPQHF	TGTGCCAGCAGTCGGGACAGGGGAATGTTACAGCCCCAGCATTTT
TRBV7-2	many	-	TRBJ1-2	CASSYSPEYGYTF	TGTGCCAGCAGCTATAGTCCCGAGTATGGCTACACCTTC
TRBV19	-	-	TRBJ2-1	CASTHGSLDEQFF	TGTGCCAGTACACACGGATCCCTCGATGAGCAGTTCTTC
TRBV12-3/TRBV12-4	many	-	TRBJ1-1	CASSWGKGEAFF	TGTGCCAGCAGTTGGGGGAAGGGGGAAGCTTTCTTT
TRBV6-6	-	-	TRBJ2-5	CASRRGALQETQYF	TGTGCCAGCAGGAGGGGGGCATTACAAGAGACCCAGTACTTC
TRBV2	-	-	TRBJ1-4	CDSRRTTATNEKLFF	TGTGACAGCAGACGTACGACAGCAACTAATGAAAAACTGTTTTTT
TRBV5-4	-	TRBD2	TRBJ2-7	CASRLRGPREGRYEQYF	TGTGCCAGCAGATTGAGGGGGCCGCGGGAGGGCCGATACGAGCAGTACTTC
TRBV20-1	few	TRBD1	TRBJ1-1	CSARRTGGYSWSEAFF	TGCAGTGCTAGGAGGACAGGGGGCTATAGTTGGAGTGAAGCTTTCTTT
TRBV4-2	-	-	TRBJ2-7	CASRQDPNPSGEQYF	TGTGCCAGCAGACAAGATCCGAATCCGAGCGGCGAGCAGTACTTC
TRBV3-1	-	-	TRBJ2-2	CASSQGGGELFF	TGTGCCAGCAGCCAAGGAGGCGGGGAGCTGTTTTTT
TRBV7-8	few	-	TRBJ2-7	CASSSGTGTPAYEQYF	TGTGCCAGCAGCTCGGGAACTGGCACTCCGGCCTACGAGCAGTACTTC
TRBV27	-	-	TRBJ2-1	CASSPGDHKEQFF	TGTGCCAGCAGTCCCGGGGACCACAAGGAGCAGTTCTTC
TRBV12-3/TRBV12-4	-	-	TRBJ2-7	CASSLGIPEQYF	TGTGCCAGCAGTTTAGGAATACCCGAGCAGTACTTC
TRBV9	-	TRBD2	TRBJ2-1	CASSDGLAGGLNEQFF	TGTGCCAGCAGCGATGGACTAGCGGGGGGGCTCAATGAGCAGTTCTTC
TRBV11-2	-	-	TRBJ2-1	CSSSRPSLQGPRHNEQFF	TGTTCCAGCAGCCGTCCTAGTCTCCAGGGGCCGCGCCACAATGAGCAGTTCTTC
TRBV28	many	-	TRBJ2-1	CASTPPRQEIWNEQFF	TGTGCCAGCACCCCCCCACGGCAGGAGATCTGGAATGAGCAGTTCTTC
TRBV6-2/TRBV6-3	-	-	TRBJ1-1	CASVPRGGTEAFF	TGTGCCAGCGTCCCCCGAGGGGGCACTGAAGCTTTCTTT
TRBV28	few	TRBD2	TRBJ2-1	CASSSSPKAGGREQFF	TGTGCCAGCAGTTCCTCTCCGAAAGCGGGGGGGCGAGAGCAGTTCTTC